This TCR beta chain appears in the sequencing data of a study of T cell repertoires in cytomegalovirus infection. Findings and caveats of the study: Cumulative frequency (of public TCR beta family members) identified carriers of CMV plus the relevant HLA. Across the ex vivo response, the dominant clonotypes were HLA-C-restricted CMV-specific TCR beta clonotypes.

V lost 4 bases and J 1 base, leaving 11 bases between the germline ends. Germline CDR1 is SQVTM and CDR2 is ANQGSEA. This CDR3 has 13 residues. This clonotype was seen more than once but under ten times. Its matching antigen is unknown. In TCRdb, the reads were re-called with MiXCR into one record per CDR3 protein. The sample has about 600,000 distinct CDR3 sequences; 24% are singletons. What was sequenced was CD8+ T cells from PBMCs. This receptor was identified in a human donor in good health (CMV status not recorded). Some clones in this sample may be carry-over from other donors' samples. The chain carries TRBV29-1 and TRBJ2-7, with a tentative D call TRBD1 (6 bases). CDR3 bases: TGCAGCGTTGGTGACAGGTTATCCTACGAGCAGTACTTC. Its protein product is CSVGDRLSYEQYF.